This TCR beta chain came from a study of blood T cell repertoires in COVID-19. Study information: The samples span acute and convalescent COVID-19 from the United States, Italy and Spain. T cells, B-cell-depleted T cells, or PBMCs supplied cDNA or gDNA.

V was shortened by 0 bases and J by 4 bases, with 9 bases between the two germline ends. The germline CDR1 and CDR2 sequences are MGHRA and YSYEKL. The length of the CDR3 is 14 residues. This clone was recorded only once. Libraries were prepared by immunoSEQ multiplex PCR; TCRdb keeps only in-frame clonotypes and omits some of them. The sample comprises 130,000 or so clones, under 90% of which are singletons, and 10% to 15% rests with the top ten. The sequence was obtained from a woman in her fifties or sixties with acute or convalescent COVID-19. The genes are TRBV4-1 and TRBJ1-2, with D unresolved. Source material: peripheral blood. The DNA for the CDR3 is TGCGCCAGCAGCCAAGAGGGCTCACGCTATGGCTACACCTTC. This codes for CASSQEGSRYGYTF.